This TCR beta chain emerged from a study of T cells in Graves' hyperthyroidism and ophthalmopathy. Study conclusions and caveats: Ophthalmopathy was told apart from stable hyperthyroidism by a 13 V-J model.

This clonotype was recorded at least ten times. Its antigen is currently unknown. Trimming cost V 3 bases and J 1 base, with 10 bases left between them. The CDR3 has 13 amino acids. CDR1 is DFQATT, CDR2 SNEGSKA, per germline (reference sequence). Amplified TCR beta CDR3 regions came from RNA transcripts. The HTBI primer set served for first-round RT-PCR of the TCR CDR3. In TCRdb, the multiplex PCR reads were re-called with MiXCR into one record per CDR3 protein. Found here are around 620,000 distinct CDR3 sequences, under 60% of them singletons; the top ten hold roughly 19%. The sequence came from an adult woman with Graves' disease, either hyperthyroidism or ophthalmopathy (not recorded which). The sample was peripheral blood or thyroid tissue (not recorded which). V is TRBV20-1 and J is TRBJ2-7; no reliable D call. The CDR3 loop is CSARGAISYEQYF. Here the CDR3 DNA reads TGCAGTGCTAGGGGCGCGATTTCCTACGAGCAGTACTTC.